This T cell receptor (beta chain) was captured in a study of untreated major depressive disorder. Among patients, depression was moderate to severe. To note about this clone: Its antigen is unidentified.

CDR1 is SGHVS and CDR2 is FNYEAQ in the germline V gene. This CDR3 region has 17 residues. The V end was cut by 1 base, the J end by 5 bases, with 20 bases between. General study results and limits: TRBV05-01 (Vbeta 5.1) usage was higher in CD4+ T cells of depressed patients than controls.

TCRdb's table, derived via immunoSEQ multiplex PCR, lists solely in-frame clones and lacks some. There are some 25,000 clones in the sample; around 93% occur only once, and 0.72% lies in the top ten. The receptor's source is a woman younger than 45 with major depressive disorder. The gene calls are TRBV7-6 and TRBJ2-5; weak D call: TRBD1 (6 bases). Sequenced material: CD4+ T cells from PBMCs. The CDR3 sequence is CASSLDATGNPWETQYF. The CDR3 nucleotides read TGTGCCAGCAGCTTAGACGCCACAGGGAATCCGTGGGAGACCCAGTACTTC.